The 2 T cell receptor beta chains below were found in one sample sequenced in a study of shared clonotypes between healthy human individuals. CD45RO-negative CD8 cells positively selected for CCR7 made up the naive population, which excluded terminally differentiated effector memory CD45RA+ cells. The table came from immunoSEQ multiplex PCR; TCRdb's copy has only in-frame clones and leaves some out. Of some 2 million clones detected, about 95% appear once; the ten largest clones hold roughly 1.2%. The sequenced sample was naive CD8+ T cells sorted from blood. The source of these receptors is a man between 18 and 29 years old in good health.

The V gene is TRBV10-3, the J gene TRBJ2-5; either TRBD1 or TRBD2 may supply D (5 bases each). Between the trimmed V and J ends, which lost 1 base and 5 bases, there was a span of 11 bases. In germline, CDR1 is ENHRY, CDR2 SYGVKD. The CDR3 is made up of 14 amino acids. The CDR3 region has the DNA TGTGCCATCAGTGAGTGGGGGAGTGGGGAGACCCAGTACTTC. Translating it yields CAISEWGSGETQYF.

The V call is TRBV9, the J call TRBJ2-7, with D perhaps assigned TRBD1 or TRBD2 (5 bases each). Per the germline V gene, CDR1 is SGDLS and CDR2 is YYNGEE. Trimming took off 3 bases at V and 6 bases at J, with 19 bases between the two ends. The CDR3 is 15 residues long. CDR3 residues: CASSAGQGWDGEQYF. The CDR3, as DNA: TGTGCCAGCAGCGCCGGGCAGGGTTGGGACGGCGAGCAGTACTTC. The full variable domain, rest sourced from reference TRBV9 and TRBJ2-7, is DSGVTQTPKHLITATGQRVTLRCSPRSGDLSVYWYQQSLDQGLQFLIQYYNGEERAKGNILERFSAQQFPDLHSELNLSSLELGDSALYFCASSAGQGWDGEQYFGPGTRLTVT.